The 8 T cell receptor beta chains below were found in one sample sequenced in a study of blood T cell repertoires in COVID-19. The table came from immunoSEQ multiplex PCR; TCRdb's copy has only in-frame clones and leaves some out. The profile covers fewer than 20,000 clones, with roughly four fifths appearing a single time and around a fifth taken by the ten largest. Sequenced input: peripheral blood. These receptor sequences come from a man older than 75 with active COVID-19.

A single count supports this clone. V is TRBV3-1 (or the pseudogene TRBV3-2) and J is TRBJ2-1; 15 bases map to TRBD2. V lost 3 bases, J lost 7 bases, and 16 bases stayed unmatched. From germline, CDR1 is LGHDT and CDR2 YNNKEL (reference sequence). The CDR3 runs 20 residues. The CDR3 sequence: CASSHPRTSGRALMLNEQFF. The CDR3 coding sequence is TGTGCCAGCAGCCACCCCCGGACTAGCGGGAGGGCCTTGATGTTAAATGAGCAGTTCTTC.

The chain combines TRBV18 with TRBJ2-7; 8 bases match TRBD2. CDR3 length: 14 residues. V lost 3 bases to trimming and J lost 5 bases; unmatched junction nucleotides: 6. Per germline, CDR1 KGHSH and CDR2 LQKENI. The CDR3 DNA reads as TGTGCCAGCTCACCCGAAAGCGGGAGTAACGAGCAGTACTTC. It codes for CASSPESGSNEQYF.

The rearrangement uses TRBV19 and TRBJ1-1; 11 bases fit TRBD1. CDR1 LNHDA and CDR2 SQIVND come from the germline V gene (reference sequence). The V and J ends lost 5 bases and 7 bases, in that order; junction bases with no gene match: 6. The CDR3 sequence is 14 residues long. CDR3 region: CASSGQGALVEAFF. DNA of the CDR3: TGTGCCAGTAGTGGACAGGGGGCGCTTGTTGAAGCTTTCTTT.

This clone turned up a few times. The chain couples TRBV7-2 to TRBJ2-3; no clear D. Germline assignment: CDR1 SGHTA and CDR2 FQGNSA. The V gene lost 5 bases and the J gene lost 6 bases, with 9 bases spanning the gap. CDR3 length: 12 residues. Here the CDR3 reads CASSLLRDTQYF. CDR3 bases: TGTGCCAGCAGCCTCCTGAGGGATACGCAGTATTTT.

The genes are TRBV28 and TRBJ1-4; D not resolved. The CDR3 totals 13 residues. Germline CDR1 is MDHEN and CDR2 is SYDVKM. V gave up 5 bases and J gave up 1 base, with 5 bases separating them. The CDR3 DNA sequence: TGTGCCAGCAGTGTCCTAACTAATGAAAAACTGTTTTTT. Protein product: CASSVLTNEKLFF.

This chain links TRBV28 with TRBJ1-2; tentatively, D is TRBD1 (6 bases). The ends were cut back, 8 bases at V and 4 bases at J, with 11 bases in the middle. There are 12 residues in the CDR3. From germline, CDR1 is MDHEN and CDR2 SYDVKM. The CDR3 DNA sequence: TGTGCCAGCCAGACAGGCCCCTATGGCTACACCTTC. It encodes CASQTGPYGYTF.

The chain combines TRBV27 with TRBJ1-2; D is possibly TRBD1 (5 bases). This CDR3 has 12 amino acids. Trimming took 6 bases from V and 5 from J, leaving 10 bases between them. From germline, CDR1 is MNHEY and CDR2 SMNVEV (reference sequence). The CDR3 reads CASRQGWYGYTF. Written as DNA, the CDR3 is TGTGCCAGCAGGCAGGGCTGGTATGGCTACACCTTC.

The chain joins TRBV28 to TRBJ1-1; 7 bases fit TRBD1. Germline CDR1 and CDR2: MDHEN and SYDVKM. Unmatched junction bases numbered 4, after V lost 6 bases and J lost 6 bases. The length of the CDR3 is 12 residues. The CDR3 region is CASSQGVAEAFF. CDR3 sequence (DNA): TGTGCCAGCAGCCAGGGGGTTGCTGAAGCTTTCTTT.